These 5 T cell receptor beta chains share one sample of origin, sequenced in a study of cytotoxic CD8 clonotypes in ibrutinib-treated CLL. Clones were sequenced by immunoSEQ multiplex PCR, and TCRdb holds only the in-frame ones, with some missing. The top ten clones hold roughly 8% of a sample with around 77,000 clones, approximately 80% of them seen once. The sequenced sample was PBMCs, obtained at disease progression, from a patient treated with ibrutinib. These receptors came from a human donor with chronic lymphocytic leukemia.

The chain employs TRBV12-2 and TRBJ2-7; the listed D gene, TRBD2, was not tested against the DNA. TRBV12-2 is shown as a pseudogene. This CDR3 comprises 14 residues. CDR3 residues: CASHLRTGSGEQYF. In nucleotides, the CDR3 is TGTGCAAGTCACCTCCGCACGGGAAGTGGGGAGCAGTACTTC.

The rearrangement uses TRBV7-2 and TRBJ2-3; 8 nucleotides line up with TRBD2. Per the germline V gene, CDR1 is SGHTA and CDR2 is FQGNSA. This CDR3 is 16 amino acids long. Trimming at V came to 5 bases and at J to 6 bases, leaving 13 bases not matched to a gene. CDR3 DNA: TGTGCCAGCAGCACCCGCCGGGGGGGGATCTGGGATACGCAGTATTTT. This translates into CASSTRRGGIWDTQYF.

This clone was seen only a few times. As DNA, the CDR3 is TGTGCCAGCAGCGTAGGTGCTATGAACACTGAAGCTTTCTTT. Its translation is CASSVGAMNTEAFF. This sequence joins TRBV9 and TRBJ1-1; D ambiguous. The CDR3 contains 14 residues. Per the germline V gene, CDR1 is SGDLS and CDR2 is YYNGEE. The V end was cut by 0 bases, the J end by 0 bases, with 6 bases between.

CDR3 residues: CASSEAGTSEQYF. For the CDR3, the DNA is TGTGCCAGCAGCGAAGCGGGGACAAGCGAGCAGTACTTC. The rearrangement joins TRBV7-9 to TRBJ2-7, with a possible D match to TRBD2 (7 bases). Per germline, CDR1 SEHNR and CDR2 FQNEAQ (reference sequence). The CDR3 sequence is 13 residues long. Trimming took off 5 bases at V and 6 bases at J, with 14 bases between the two ends.

The gene calls are TRBV19 and TRBJ2-1, with D possibly being TRBD2 (6 bases). Per germline, CDR1 LNHDA and CDR2 SQIVND (reference sequence). Trimming pared 7 bases from V and 3 bases from J, leaving 19 bases between. CDR3 length: 16 residues. The CDR3 here is CASTKPGVAGYNEQFF. The CDR3 region has the DNA TGTGCCAGTACCAAACCGGGGGTAGCAGGCTACAATGAGCAGTTCTTC. Drawing the rest from reference TRBV19 and TRBJ2-1, the complete variable domain is DGGITQSPKYLFRKEGQNVTLSCEQNLNHDAMYWYRQDPGQGLRLIYYSQIVNDFQKGDIAEGYSVSREKKESFPLTVTSAQKNPTAFYLCASTKPGVAGYNEQFFGPGTRLTVL.